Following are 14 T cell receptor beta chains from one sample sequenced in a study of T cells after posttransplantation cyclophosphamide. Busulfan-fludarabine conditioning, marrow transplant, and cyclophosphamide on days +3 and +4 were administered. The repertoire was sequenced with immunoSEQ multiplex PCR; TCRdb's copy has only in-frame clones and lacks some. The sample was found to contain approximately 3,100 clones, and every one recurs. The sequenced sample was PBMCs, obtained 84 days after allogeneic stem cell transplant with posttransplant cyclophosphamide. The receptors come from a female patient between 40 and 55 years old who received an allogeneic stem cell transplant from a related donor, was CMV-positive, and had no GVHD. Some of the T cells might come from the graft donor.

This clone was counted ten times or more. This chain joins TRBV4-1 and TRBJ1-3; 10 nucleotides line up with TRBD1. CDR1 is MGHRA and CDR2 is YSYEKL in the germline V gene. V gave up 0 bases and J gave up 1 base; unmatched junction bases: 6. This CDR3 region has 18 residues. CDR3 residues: CASSQDRSDRGSGNTIYF. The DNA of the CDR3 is TGCGCCAGCAGCCAAGATCGGTCGGACAGGGGGTCTGGAAACACCATATATTTT.

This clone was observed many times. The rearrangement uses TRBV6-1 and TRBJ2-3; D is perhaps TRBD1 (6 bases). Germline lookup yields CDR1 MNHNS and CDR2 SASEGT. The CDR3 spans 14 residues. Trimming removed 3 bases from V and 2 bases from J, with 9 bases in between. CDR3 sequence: CASSDRGFTDTQYF. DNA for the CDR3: TGTGCCAGCAGTGACAGGGGATTCACAGATACGCAGTATTTT.

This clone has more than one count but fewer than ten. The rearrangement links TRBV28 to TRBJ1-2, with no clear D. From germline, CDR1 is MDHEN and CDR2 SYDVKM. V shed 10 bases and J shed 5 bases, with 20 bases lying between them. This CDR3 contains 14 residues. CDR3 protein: CATRGGGTRYGYTF. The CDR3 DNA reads TGTGCCACCCGAGGCGGCGGCACTAGGTATGGCTACACCTTC.

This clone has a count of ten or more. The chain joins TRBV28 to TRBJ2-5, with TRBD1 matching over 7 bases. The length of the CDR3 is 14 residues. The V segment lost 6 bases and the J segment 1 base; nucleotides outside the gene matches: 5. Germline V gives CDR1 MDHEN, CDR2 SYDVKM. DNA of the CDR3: TGTGCCAGCAGCCCCCGGACAGGCCAAGAGACCCAGTACTTC. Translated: CASSPRTGQETQYF.

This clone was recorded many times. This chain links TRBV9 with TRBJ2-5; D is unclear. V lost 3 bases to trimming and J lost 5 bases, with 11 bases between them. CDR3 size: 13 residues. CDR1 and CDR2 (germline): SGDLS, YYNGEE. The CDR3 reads CASSASLGETQYF. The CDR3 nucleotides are TGTGCCAGCAGCGCATCTTTAGGGGAGACCCAGTACTTC.

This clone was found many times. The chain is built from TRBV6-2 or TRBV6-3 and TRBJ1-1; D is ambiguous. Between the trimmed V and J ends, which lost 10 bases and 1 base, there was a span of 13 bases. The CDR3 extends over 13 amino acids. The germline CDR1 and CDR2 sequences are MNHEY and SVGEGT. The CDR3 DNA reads TGTGCCACCATCTTCGAGGGGAACACTGAAGCTTTCTTT. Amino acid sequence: CATIFEGNTEAFF.

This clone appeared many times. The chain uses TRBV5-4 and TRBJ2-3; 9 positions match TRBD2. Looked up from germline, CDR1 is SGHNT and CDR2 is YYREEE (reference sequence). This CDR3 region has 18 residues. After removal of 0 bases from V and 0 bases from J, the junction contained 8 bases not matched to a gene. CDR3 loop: CASSLGSGGGPSTDTQYF. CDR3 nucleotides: TGTGCCAGCAGCTTGGGTAGCGGGGGCGGACCTAGCACAGATACGCAGTATTTT.

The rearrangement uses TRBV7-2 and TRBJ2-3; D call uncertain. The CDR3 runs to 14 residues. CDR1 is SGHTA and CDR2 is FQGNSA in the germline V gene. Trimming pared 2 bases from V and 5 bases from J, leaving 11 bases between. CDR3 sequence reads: CASSLSLVEDTQYF. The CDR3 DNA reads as TGTGCCAGCAGCTTATCGTTAGTTGAAGATACGCAGTATTTT.

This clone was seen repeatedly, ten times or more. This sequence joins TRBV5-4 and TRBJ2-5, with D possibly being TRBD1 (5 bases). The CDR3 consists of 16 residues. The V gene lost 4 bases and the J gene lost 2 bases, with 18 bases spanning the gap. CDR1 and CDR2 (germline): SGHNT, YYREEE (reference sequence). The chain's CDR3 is CASSPWGRSTQETQYF. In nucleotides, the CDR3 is TGTGCCAGCAGCCCCTGGGGCCGATCCACACAAGAGACCCAGTACTTC.

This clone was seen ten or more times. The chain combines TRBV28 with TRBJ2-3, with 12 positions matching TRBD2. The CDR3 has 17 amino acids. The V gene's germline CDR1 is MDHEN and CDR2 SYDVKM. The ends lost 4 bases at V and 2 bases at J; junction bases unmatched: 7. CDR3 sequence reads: CASSSRRTSGDTDTQYF. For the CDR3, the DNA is TGTGCCAGCAGTTCGCGCCGGACTAGCGGGGACACAGATACGCAGTATTTT.

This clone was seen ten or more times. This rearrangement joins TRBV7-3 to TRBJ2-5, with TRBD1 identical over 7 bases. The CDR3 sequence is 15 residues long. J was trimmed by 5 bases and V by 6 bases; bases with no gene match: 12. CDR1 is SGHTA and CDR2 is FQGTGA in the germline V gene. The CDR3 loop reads CASSRDSISGETQYF. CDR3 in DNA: TGTGCCAGCAGTAGGGACAGCATCTCTGGGGAGACCCAGTACTTC.

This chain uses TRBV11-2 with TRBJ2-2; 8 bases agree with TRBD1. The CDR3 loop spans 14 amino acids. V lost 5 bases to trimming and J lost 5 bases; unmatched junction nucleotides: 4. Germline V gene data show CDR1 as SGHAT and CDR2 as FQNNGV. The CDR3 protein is CASSRTGSTGELFF. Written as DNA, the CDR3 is TGTGCCAGCAGCCGGACAGGGAGTACCGGGGAGCTGTTTTTT.

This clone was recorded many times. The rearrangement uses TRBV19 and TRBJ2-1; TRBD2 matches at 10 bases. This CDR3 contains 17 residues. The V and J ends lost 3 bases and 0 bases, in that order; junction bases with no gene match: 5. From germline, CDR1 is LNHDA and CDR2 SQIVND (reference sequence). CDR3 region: CASSMASGGASYNEQFF. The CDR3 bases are TGTGCCAGTAGTATGGCCAGCGGGGGGGCCTCCTACAATGAGCAGTTCTTC.

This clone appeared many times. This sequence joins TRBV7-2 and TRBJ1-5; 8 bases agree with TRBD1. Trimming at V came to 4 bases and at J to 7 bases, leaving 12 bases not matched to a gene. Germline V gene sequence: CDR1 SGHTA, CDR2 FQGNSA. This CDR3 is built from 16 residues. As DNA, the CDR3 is TGTGCCAGCAGCTCAAGGGCAGGGGGCATGGGGCAGCCCCAGCATTTT. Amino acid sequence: CASSSRAGGMGQPQHF.